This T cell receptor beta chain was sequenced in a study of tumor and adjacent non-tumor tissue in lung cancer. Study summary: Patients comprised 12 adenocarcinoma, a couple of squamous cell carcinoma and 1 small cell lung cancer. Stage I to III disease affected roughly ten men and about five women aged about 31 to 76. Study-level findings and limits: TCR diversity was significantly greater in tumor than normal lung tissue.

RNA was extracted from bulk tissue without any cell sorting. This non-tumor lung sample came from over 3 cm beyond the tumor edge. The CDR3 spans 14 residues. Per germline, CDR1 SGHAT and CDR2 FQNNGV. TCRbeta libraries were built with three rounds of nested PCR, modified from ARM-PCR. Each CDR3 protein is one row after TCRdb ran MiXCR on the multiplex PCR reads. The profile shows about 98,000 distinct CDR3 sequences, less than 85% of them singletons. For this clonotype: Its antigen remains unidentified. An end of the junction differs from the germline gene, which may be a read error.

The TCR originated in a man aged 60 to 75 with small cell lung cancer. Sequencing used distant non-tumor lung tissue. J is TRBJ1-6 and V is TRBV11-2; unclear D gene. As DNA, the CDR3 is TGTGCCAGCAGCTTAACAGACGATAATTCACTCCTCCACTTT. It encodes CASSLTDDNSLLHF. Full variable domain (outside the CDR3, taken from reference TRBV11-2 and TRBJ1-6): EAGVAQSPRYKIIEKRQSVAFWCNPISGHATLYWYQQILGQGPKLLIQFQNNGVVDDSQLPKDRFSAERLKGVDSTLKIQPAKLEDSAVYLCASSLTDDNSLLHFGNGTRLTVT.